The 14 T cell receptor beta chains in this list originate from one sample, sequenced in a study of T cell responses to AZD1222 COVID-19 vaccine. The method was immunoSEQ multiplex PCR; TCRdb's version includes in-frame clones alone and lacks a portion of them. The sample consists of roughly 100,000 clones, roughly 89% of them appearing once. The sequences come from peripheral blood, collected on day 0 of AZD1222 vaccination. The receptors here all came from an adult in good health.

The V call is TRBV15, the J call TRBJ2-6; D uncertain. V dropped 1 base and J dropped 1 base, with 14 bases sitting between them. Germline assignment: CDR1 LNHNV and CDR2 YYDKDF (reference sequence). The CDR3 totals 18 residues. CDR3 nucleotide sequence: TGTGCCACCAGCAGAGCCTCCTCTGGTGGGTCTGGGGCCAACGTCCTGACTTTC. Its translation: CATSRASSGGSGANVLTF.

The chain has TRBV9 and TRBJ2-2; 9 bases are a match to TRBD1. The CDR3 extends over 16 amino acids. CDR1 and CDR2 from the germline V gene are SGDLS and YYNGEE. With V trimmed by 5 bases and J by 4 bases, 9 bases remained unmatched. This chain's CDR3 is CASRPTGTGPTGELFF. DNA of the CDR3: TGTGCCAGCAGGCCGACCGGGACAGGGCCCACCGGGGAGCTGTTTTTT. Drawing the rest from reference TRBV9 and TRBJ2-2, the complete variable domain is DSGVTQTPKHLITATGQRVTLRCSPRSGDLSVYWYQQSLDQGLQFLIQYYNGEERAKGNILERFSAQQFPDLHSELNLSSLELGDSALYFCASRPTGTGPTGELFFGEGSRLTVL.

The gene calls are TRBV6-5 and TRBJ2-7; 11 nucleotides line up with TRBD1. This CDR3 comprises 16 residues. Germline V gene data show CDR1 as MNHEY and CDR2 as SVGAGI. Trimming at V came to 0 bases and at J to 7 bases, leaving 8 bases not matched to a gene. The CDR3 DNA is TGTGCCAGCAGTTACTCGAGGACAGGGGGCAGGAATGAGCAGTACTTC. Amino acids: CASSYSRTGGRNEQYF.

V gene TRBV4-3 combines with J gene TRBJ1-6; TRBD1 matches 10 bases. Germline-derived CDR1 and CDR2 are LGHNA and YSLEER. This CDR3 spans 15 amino acids. V was clipped by 4 bases and J by 7 bases; unmatched bases: 4. In DNA, the CDR3 is TGCGCCAGCAGCCCCGGGACAGGGGAAAATTCACCCCTCCACTTT. This gives the protein CASSPGTGENSPLHF.

Only one count was recorded for this clone. The chain combines TRBV7-2 with TRBJ1-2; 7 bases line up with TRBD1. The CDR3 has 15 amino acids. Germline V gene sequence: CDR1 SGHTA, CDR2 FQGNSA. V shed 8 bases and J 2 bases; nucleotides not matched to a gene: 11. CDR3: CASGPPLTGNYGYTF. As DNA, the CDR3 is TGTGCCAGCGGTCCCCCCCTGACAGGGAACTATGGCTACACCTTC. The whole variable domain, remainder taken from reference TRBV7-2 and TRBJ1-2, is GAGVSQSPSNKVTEKGKDVELRCDPISGHTALYWYRQSLGQGLEFLIYFQGNSAPDKSGLPSDRFSAERTGGSVSTLTIQRTQQEDSAVYLCASGPPLTGNYGYTFGSGTRLTVV.

This clone was seen a single time. The V and J genes are TRBV20-1 and TRBJ1-5; D gene uncertain. With 6 bases removed from V and 11 bases from J, the gap between germline ends came to 26 bases. Germline V CDR1 and CDR2: DFQATT, SNEGSKA (reference sequence). This CDR3 comprises 15 residues. As DNA, the CDR3 is TGCAGTGCGAGTTCCGGACTGGGTCGTACGATGGCCCAGCATTTT. Protein sequence: CSASSGLGRTMAQHF.

There are a few counts of this clone. The genes are TRBV11-3 and TRBJ2-7; D is possibly TRBD1 or TRBD2 (5 bases each). There are 14 residues in the CDR3. Germline V lookup: CDR1 SGHNT, CDR2 YENEEA. V was shortened by 3 bases and J by 5 bases, with 14 bases between the two germline ends. Here the CDR3 DNA reads TGTGCCAGCAGCTTCGGTGCAGGGAGCAACGAGCAGTACTTC. Protein product: CASSFGAGSNEQYF.

The chain links TRBV27 to TRBJ1-1, with D unresolved. The CDR3 covers 13 residues. Germline assignment: CDR1 MNHEY and CDR2 SMNVEV (reference sequence). Trimming removed 3 bases from V and 3 bases from J, with 8 bases in between. CDR3 DNA: TGTGCCAGCAGTTTGGGTGGGGACACTGAAGCTTTCTTT. Amino acid sequence: CASSLGGDTEAFF.

CDR3 nucleotides: TGTGCCACCAGCAGAGATGAGAGGATCGACAATCAGCCCCAGCATTTT. This gives the protein CATSRDERIDNQPQHF. This chain uses TRBV15 with TRBJ1-5; the D is unclear. Germline CDR1 reads LNHNV; CDR2 reads YYDKDF (reference sequence). Trimming left V 0 bases short and J 3 bases short, with 12 bases between. The CDR3 length is 16 residues.

The genes are TRBV7-8 and TRBJ1-2; the D gene is possibly TRBD1 (5 bases). Germline CDR1 SGHVS, CDR2 FQNEAQ. V was pared by 5 bases and J by 4 bases, with 8 bases between. The CDR3 is made up of 12 amino acids. DNA of the CDR3: TGTGCCAGCAGCGAAGACAGCTATGGCTACACCTTC. Protein product: CASSEDSYGYTF. The variable domain in full, with the rest retrieved from reference TRBV7-8 and TRBJ1-2, is GAGVSQSPRYKVAKRGQDVALRCDPISGHVSLFWYQQALGQGPEFLTYFQNEAQLDKSGLPSDRFFAERPEGSVSTLKIQRTQQEDSAVYLCASSEDSYGYTFGSGTRLTVV.

This rearrangement joins TRBV18 to TRBJ1-1; 7 bases are shared with TRBD1. CDR3 size: 14 residues. V dropped 4 bases and J dropped 3; count of bases not matched to a gene: 5. Germline V gene sequence: CDR1 KGHSH, CDR2 LQKENI. Here the CDR3 DNA reads TGTGCCAGCTCACAGGGGGCCCAGGACACTGAAGCTTTCTTT. Residues: CASSQGAQDTEAFF.

Written as DNA, the CDR3 is TGTGCCAGCTCACCGGTCGGGGAGCGCTCACCCCTCCACTTT. It encodes CASSPVGERSPLHF. The chain has TRBV18 and TRBJ1-6; no firm D call. Germline V gene lookup returns CDR1 KGHSH and CDR2 LQKENI. CDR3 size: 14 residues. V was trimmed by 3 bases and J by 10 bases, leaving 13 bases between them.

This chain uses TRBV7-3 with TRBJ1-1; a possible D gene is TRBD1 (5 bases). The CDR3 totals 13 residues. Germline CDR1 SGHTA, CDR2 FQGTGA. Deletions cut 2 bases from V and 5 bases from J, with 9 bases between. This CDR3 reads CASSLQGMTEAFF. Here the CDR3 DNA reads TGTGCCAGCAGCTTACAGGGAATGACTGAAGCTTTCTTT.

The rearrangement joins TRBV4-1 to TRBJ1-3; 7 bases are shared with TRBD1. Germline loops: CDR1 MGHRA, CDR2 YSYEKL. The V gene end was trimmed by 5 bases and the J gene end by 4 bases; junction bases not matched to a gene: 14. This CDR3 is built from 17 residues. The CDR3 coding sequence is TGCGCCAGCAGCTCCCAACCTGACAGGGTAGAGGGAAACACCATATATTTT. This sequence encodes CASSSQPDRVEGNTIYF.